This T cell receptor beta chain was profiled in a study of vaccination and CD4 T cells after COVID-19. After removal of 4 bases from V and 6 bases from J, the junction contained 3 bases not matched to a gene. Looked up from germline, CDR1 is SGHTA and CDR2 is FQGNSA. The CDR3 runs 13 residues. The study's findings and limits: Convalescent patients' vaccine-specific clones were spike mono-reactive in 304 of 307 cases.

The Oncomine TCR Beta short-read assay was applied to DNA of cultured CD4+ T cells. TCRdb reprocessed the PCR reads with MiXCR, giving one entry per CDR3 protein. The sample contains about 16,000 distinct CDR3 sequences, approximately 57% of which appear only once. Treatment indicated: roughly 10-day PBMC culture with coronavirus spike peptide pools or control peptides (ViraFEST assay). Comment on this clonotype: The antigen is undetermined.

Sequenced sample: CD4+ T cells from blood, cultured in vitro. The chain couples TRBV7-2 to TRBJ2-1; TRBD2 matches 7 bases. This TCR derives from a human donor who had recovered from COVID-19. Written as DNA, the CDR3 is TGTGCCAGCAGCTCTAGCGGCTTCAATGAGCAGTTCTTC. It encodes CASSSSGFNEQFF.